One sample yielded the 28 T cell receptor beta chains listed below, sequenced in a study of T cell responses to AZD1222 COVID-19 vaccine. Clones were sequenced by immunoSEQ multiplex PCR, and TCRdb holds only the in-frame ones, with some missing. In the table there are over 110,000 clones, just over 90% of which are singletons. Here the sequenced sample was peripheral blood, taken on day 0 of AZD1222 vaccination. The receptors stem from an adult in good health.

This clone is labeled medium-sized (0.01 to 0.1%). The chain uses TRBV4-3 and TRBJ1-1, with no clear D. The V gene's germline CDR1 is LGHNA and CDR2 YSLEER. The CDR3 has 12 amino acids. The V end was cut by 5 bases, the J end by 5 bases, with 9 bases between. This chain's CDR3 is CASSERVTEAFF. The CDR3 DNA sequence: TGCGCCAGCAGCGAGCGGGTAACTGAAGCTTTCTTT.

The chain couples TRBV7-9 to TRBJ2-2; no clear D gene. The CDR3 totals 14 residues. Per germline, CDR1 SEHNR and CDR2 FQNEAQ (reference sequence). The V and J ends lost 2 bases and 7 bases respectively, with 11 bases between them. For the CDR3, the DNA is TGTGCCAGCAGCTTAAGGCAGTTTGACGGGGAGCTGTTTTTT. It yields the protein CASSLRQFDGELFF.

CDR3 DNA: TGTGCCAGCAGCCAAGAAGCTCTGGACTATGGGACTAGTGGCGCCGAGCAGTACTTC. Translation gives CASSQEALDYGTSGAEQYF. The chain couples TRBV3-1 (or the pseudogene TRBV3-2) to TRBJ2-7, with 8 bases matching TRBD2. The CDR3 consists of 19 residues. Germline assignment: CDR1 LGHDT and CDR2 YNNKEL (reference sequence). Trimming at V came to 0 bases and at J to 6 bases, leaving 19 bases not matched to a gene.

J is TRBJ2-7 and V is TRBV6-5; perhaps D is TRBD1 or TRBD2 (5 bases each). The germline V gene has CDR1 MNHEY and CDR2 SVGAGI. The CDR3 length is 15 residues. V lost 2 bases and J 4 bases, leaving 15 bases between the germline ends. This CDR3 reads CASSYGDGIPYEQYF. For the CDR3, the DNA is TGTGCCAGCAGTTACGGGGACGGGATACCATACGAGCAGTACTTC.

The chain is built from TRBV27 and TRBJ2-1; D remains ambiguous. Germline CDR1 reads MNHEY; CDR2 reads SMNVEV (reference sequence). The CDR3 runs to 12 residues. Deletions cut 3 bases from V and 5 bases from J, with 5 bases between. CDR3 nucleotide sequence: TGTGCCAGCAGTTTTTTGAACAATGAGCAGTTCTTC. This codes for CASSFLNNEQFF.

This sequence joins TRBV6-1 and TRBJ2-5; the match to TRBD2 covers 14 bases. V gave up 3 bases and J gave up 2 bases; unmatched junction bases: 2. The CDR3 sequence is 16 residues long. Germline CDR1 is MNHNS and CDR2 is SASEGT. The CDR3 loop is CASSETSGGGQETQYF. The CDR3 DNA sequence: TGTGCCAGCAGTGAGACTAGCGGGGGGGGGCAAGAGACCCAGTACTTC.

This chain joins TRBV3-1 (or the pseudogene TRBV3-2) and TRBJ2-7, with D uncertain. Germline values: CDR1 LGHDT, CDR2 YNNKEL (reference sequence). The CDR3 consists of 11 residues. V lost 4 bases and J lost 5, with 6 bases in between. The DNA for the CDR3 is TGTGCCAGCAGCCGTCTCAACGAGCAGTACTTC. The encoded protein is CASSRLNEQYF.

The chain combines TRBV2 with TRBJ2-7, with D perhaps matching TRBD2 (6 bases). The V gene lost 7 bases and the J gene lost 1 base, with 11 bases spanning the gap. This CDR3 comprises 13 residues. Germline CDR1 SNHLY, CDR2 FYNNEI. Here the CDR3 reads CASKEGRSYEQYF. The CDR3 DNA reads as TGTGCCAGCAAAGAGGGGAGGTCCTACGAGCAGTACTTC.

This chain's CDR3 is CASSTSGGPGDTQYF. The CDR3 DNA follows: TGTGCCAGCTCCACTAGCGGGGGGCCGGGAGATACGCAGTATTTT. This sequence joins TRBV6-5 and TRBJ2-3; 12 bases agree with TRBD2. Trimming cost V 8 bases and J 5 bases; bases outside gene matches: 8. CDR1 MNHEY and CDR2 SVGAGI come from the germline V gene. This CDR3 spans 15 amino acids.

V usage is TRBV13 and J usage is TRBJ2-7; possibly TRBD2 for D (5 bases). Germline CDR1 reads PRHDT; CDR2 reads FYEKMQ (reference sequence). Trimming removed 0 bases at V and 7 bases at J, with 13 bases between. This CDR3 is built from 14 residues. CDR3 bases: TGTGCCAGCAGCTTAGGACTAGTTCTGGGAGAGCAGTACTTC. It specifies CASSLGLVLGEQYF.

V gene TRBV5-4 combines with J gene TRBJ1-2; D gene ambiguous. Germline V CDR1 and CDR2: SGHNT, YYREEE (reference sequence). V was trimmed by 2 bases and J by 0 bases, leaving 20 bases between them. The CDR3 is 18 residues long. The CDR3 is CASSFPQRMTGANYGYTF. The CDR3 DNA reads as TGTGCCAGCAGCTTCCCCCAGCGGATGACCGGGGCTAACTATGGCTACACCTTC.

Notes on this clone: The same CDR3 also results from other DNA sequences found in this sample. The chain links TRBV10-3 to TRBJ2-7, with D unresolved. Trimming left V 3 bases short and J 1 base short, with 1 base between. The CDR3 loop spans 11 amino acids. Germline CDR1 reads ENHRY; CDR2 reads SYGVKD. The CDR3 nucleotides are TGTGCCATCAGTGATTCCTACGAGCAGTACTTC. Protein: CAISDSYEQYF.

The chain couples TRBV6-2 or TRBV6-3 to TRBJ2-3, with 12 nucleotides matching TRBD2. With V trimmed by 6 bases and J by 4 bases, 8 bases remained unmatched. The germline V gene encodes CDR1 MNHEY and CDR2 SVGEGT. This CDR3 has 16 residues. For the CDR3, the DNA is TGTGCCAGCAGCGACCCGGGACTAGCGGGTTCAGATACGCAGTATTTT. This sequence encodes CASSDPGLAGSDTQYF.

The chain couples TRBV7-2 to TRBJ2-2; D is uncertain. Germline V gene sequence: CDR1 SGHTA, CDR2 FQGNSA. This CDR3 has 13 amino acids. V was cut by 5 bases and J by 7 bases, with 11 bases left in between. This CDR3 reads CASSPPLGGELFF. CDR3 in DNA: TGTGCCAGCAGCCCACCCTTAGGCGGGGAGCTGTTTTTT.

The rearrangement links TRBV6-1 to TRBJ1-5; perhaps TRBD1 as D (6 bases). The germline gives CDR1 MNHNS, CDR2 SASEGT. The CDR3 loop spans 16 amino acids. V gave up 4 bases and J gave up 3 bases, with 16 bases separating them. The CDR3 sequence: CASSVTVGGYNQPQHF. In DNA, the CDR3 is TGTGCCAGCAGTGTTACGGTAGGGGGTTACAATCAGCCCCAGCATTTT.

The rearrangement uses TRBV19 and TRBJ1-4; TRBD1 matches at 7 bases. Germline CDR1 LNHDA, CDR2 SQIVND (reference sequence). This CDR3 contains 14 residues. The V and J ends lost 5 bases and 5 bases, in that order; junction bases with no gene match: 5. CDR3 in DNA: TGTGCCAGTAGTCCTGACAGGGCGAATGAAAAACTGTTTTTT. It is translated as CASSPDRANEKLFF. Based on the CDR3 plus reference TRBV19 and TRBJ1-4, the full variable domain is DGGITQSPKYLFRKEGQNVTLSCEQNLNHDAMYWYRQDPGQGLRLIYYSQIVNDFQKGDIAEGYSVSREKKESFPLTVTSAQKNPTAFYLCASSPDRANEKLFFGSGTQLSVL.

In DNA form, the CDR3 reads TGTGCCAGCAGCCTTGCCCATTCTGGAAACACCATATATTTT. Protein sequence: CASSLAHSGNTIYF. The rearrangement links TRBV7-2 to TRBJ1-3; no definite D call. Germline V lookup: CDR1 SGHTA, CDR2 FQGNSA. The CDR3 covers 14 residues. V lost 5 bases and J lost 1, with 9 bases in between.

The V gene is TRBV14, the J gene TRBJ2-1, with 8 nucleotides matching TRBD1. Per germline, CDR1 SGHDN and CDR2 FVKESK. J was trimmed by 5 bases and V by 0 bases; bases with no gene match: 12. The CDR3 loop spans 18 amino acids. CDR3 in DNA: TGTGCCAGCAGCCAAGATCTTGCCGGACAGGGTGACAACAATGAGCAGTTCTTC. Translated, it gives CASSQDLAGQGDNNEQFF. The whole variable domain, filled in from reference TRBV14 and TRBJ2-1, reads EAGVTQFPSHSVIEKGQTVTLRCDPISGHDNLYWYRRVMGKEIKFLLHFVKESKQDESGMPNNRFLAERTGGTYSTLKVQPAELEDSGVYFCASSQDLAGQGDNNEQFFGPGTRLTVL.

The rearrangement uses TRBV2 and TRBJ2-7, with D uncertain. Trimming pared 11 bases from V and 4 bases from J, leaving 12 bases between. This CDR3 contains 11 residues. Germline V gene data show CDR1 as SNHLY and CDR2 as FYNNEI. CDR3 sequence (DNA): TGTGCCGGGTCGAGGTCGTACGAGCAGTACTTC. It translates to CAGSRSYEQYF. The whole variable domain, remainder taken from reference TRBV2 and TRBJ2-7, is EPEVTQTPSHQVTQMGQEVILRCVPISNHLYFYWYRQILGQKVEFLVSFYNNEISEKSEIFDDQFSVERPDGSNFTLKIRSTKLEDSAMYFCAGSRSYEQYFGPGTRLTVT.

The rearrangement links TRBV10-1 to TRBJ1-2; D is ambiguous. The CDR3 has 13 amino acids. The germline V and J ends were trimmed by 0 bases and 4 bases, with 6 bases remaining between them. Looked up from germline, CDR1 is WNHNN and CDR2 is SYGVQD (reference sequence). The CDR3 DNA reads TGCGCCAGCAGTGAGTCGGGAATCTATGGCTACACCTTC. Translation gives CASSESGIYGYTF.

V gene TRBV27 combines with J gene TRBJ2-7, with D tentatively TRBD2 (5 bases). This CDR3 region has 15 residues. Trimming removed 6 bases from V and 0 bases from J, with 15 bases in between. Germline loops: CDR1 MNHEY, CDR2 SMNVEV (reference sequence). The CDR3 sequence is CASSLNLRASYEQYF. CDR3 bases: TGTGCCAGCAGCCTCAATCTGAGGGCCTCCTACGAGCAGTACTTC.

In nucleotides, the CDR3 is TGCGCCAGCAGCTTGGGTATCCAGGCTAGCCCGGGCTACACCTTC. Encoded protein: CASSLGIQASPGYTF. This sequence joins TRBV5-1 and TRBJ1-2; D not resolved. CDR3 length: 15 amino acids. Trimming took off 0 bases at V and 8 bases at J, with 17 bases between the two ends. The V gene's germline CDR1 is SGHRS and CDR2 YFSETQ.

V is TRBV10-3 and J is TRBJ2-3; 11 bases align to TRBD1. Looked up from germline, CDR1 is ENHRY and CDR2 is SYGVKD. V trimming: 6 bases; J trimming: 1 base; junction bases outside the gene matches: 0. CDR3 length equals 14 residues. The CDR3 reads CAIRGQGGTDTQYF. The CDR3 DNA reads TGTGCCATCAGGGGACAGGGGGGCACAGATACGCAGTATTTT.

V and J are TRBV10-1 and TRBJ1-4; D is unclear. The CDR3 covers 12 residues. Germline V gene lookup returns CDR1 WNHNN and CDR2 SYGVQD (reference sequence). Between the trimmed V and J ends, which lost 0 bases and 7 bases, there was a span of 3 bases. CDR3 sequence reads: CASSESSEKLFF. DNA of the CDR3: TGCGCCAGCAGTGAGTCGAGTGAAAAACTGTTTTTT.

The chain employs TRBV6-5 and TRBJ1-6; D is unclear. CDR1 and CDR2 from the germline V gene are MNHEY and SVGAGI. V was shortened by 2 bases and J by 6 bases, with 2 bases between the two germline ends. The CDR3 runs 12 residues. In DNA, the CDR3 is TGTGCCAGCAGTTACCCTAATTCACCCCTCCACTTT. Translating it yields CASSYPNSPLHF.

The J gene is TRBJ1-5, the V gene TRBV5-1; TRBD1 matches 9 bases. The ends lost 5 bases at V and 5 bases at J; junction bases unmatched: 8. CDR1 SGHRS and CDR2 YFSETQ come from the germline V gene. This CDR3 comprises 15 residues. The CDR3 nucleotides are TGCGCCAGCAGTTTTGGGACAGGGCCACATCAGCCCCAGCATTTT. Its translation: CASSFGTGPHQPQHF.

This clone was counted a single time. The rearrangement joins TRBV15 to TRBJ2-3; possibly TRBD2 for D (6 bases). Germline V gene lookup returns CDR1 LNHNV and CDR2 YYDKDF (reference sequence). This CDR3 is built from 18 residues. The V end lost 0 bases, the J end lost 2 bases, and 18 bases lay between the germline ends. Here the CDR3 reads CATSRDPLQRAYTDTQYF. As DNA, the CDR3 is TGTGCCACCAGCAGAGACCCTTTACAGCGGGCTTACACAGATACGCAGTATTTT.

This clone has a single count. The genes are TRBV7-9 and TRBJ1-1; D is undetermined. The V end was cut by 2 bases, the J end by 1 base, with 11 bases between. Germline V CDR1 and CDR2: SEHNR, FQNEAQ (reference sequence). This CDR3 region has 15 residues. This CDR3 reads CASSLSLAENTEAFF. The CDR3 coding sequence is TGTGCCAGCAGCTTAAGTCTTGCAGAGAACACTGAAGCTTTCTTT.